This T cell receptor (beta chain) was profiled in a study of T-cell reconstitution after alpha-beta-depleted transplantation in children. During its preparation, the TCRbeta library received unique molecular identifiers. TCRdb itself ran the PCR reads through MiXCR, one entry per CDR3 protein. The profile shows about 980,000 distinct CDR3 sequences, about 31% of them singletons. The V and J ends lost 4 bases and 7 bases respectively, with 18 bases between them. The CDR3 has 15 amino acids. Germline V gives CDR1 SGHRS, CDR2 YFSETQ. The gene calls are TRBV5-1 and TRBJ2-1; D is possibly TRBD2 (5 bases). This sample comprised PBMCs, mostly from graft donor cells, obtained 360 days after TCRalphabeta/CD19-depleted stem cell transplant. The clonotype originates from a boy less than two years old who had a stem cell transplant for SCID, so the T cells may come from the graft donor. In DNA form, the CDR3 reads TGCGCCAGCAGCCCGGGATCACTGTTTGGGAATGAGCAGTTCTTC. Encoded protein: CASSPGSLFGNEQFF. Combining the CDR3 with reference TRBV5-1 and TRBJ2-1 gives the whole variable domain KAGVTQTPRYLIKTRGQQVTLSCSPISGHRSVSWYQQTPGQGLQFLFEYFSETQRNKGNFPGRFSGRQFSNSRSEMNVSTLELGDSALYLCASSPGSLFGNEQFFGPGTRLTVL.